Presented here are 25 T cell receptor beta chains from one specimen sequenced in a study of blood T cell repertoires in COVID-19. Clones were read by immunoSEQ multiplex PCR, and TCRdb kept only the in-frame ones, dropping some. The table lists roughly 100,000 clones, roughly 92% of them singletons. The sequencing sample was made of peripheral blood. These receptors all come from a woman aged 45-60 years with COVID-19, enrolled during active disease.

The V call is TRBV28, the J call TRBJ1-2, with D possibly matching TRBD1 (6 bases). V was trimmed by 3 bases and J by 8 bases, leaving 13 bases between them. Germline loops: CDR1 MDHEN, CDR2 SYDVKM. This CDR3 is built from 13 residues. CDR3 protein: CASSLDGQTGYTF. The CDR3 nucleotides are TGTGCCAGCAGTTTGGACGGACAGACAGGCTACACCTTC.

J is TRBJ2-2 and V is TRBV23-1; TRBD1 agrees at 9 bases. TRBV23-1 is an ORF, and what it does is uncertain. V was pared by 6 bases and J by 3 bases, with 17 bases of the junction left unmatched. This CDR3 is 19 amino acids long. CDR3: CASRLPGQGFWEDTGELFF. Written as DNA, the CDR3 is TGCGCCAGCAGACTTCCGGGACAGGGTTTTTGGGAGGACACCGGGGAGCTGTTTTTT.

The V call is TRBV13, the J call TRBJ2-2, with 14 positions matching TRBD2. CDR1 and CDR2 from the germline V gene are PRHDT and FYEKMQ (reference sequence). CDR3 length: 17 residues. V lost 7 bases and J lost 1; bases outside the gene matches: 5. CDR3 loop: CASKGLAGALNTGELFF. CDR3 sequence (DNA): TGTGCCAGCAAGGGACTAGCGGGGGCCCTGAACACCGGGGAGCTGTTTTTT.

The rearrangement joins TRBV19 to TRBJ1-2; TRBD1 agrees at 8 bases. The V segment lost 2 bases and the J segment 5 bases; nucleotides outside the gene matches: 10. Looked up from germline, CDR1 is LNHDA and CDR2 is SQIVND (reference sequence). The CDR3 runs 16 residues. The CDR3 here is CASSITVDRAKYGYTF. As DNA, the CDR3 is TGTGCCAGTAGTATAACTGTGGACAGGGCAAAGTATGGCTACACCTTC.

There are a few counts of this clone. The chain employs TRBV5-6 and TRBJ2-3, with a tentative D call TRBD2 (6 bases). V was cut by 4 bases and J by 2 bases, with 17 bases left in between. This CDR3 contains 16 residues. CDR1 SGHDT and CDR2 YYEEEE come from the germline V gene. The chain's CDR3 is CASSPRTNPFTDTQYF. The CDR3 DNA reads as TGTGCCAGCAGCCCCCGGACTAACCCCTTCACAGATACGCAGTATTTT.

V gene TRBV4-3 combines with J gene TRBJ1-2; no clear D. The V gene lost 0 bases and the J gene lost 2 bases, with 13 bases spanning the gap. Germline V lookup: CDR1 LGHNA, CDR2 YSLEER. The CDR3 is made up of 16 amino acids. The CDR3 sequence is CASSQDLRSFNYGYTF. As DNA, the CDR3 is TGCGCCAGCAGCCAAGATTTGAGATCTTTCAACTATGGCTACACCTTC.

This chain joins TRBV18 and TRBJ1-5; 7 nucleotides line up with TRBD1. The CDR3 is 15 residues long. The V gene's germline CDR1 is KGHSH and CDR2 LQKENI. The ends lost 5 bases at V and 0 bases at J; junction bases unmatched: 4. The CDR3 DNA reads TGTGCCAGCTCAACCCAGGGGGTTAGCAATCAGCCCCAGCATTTT. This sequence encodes CASSTQGVSNQPQHF.

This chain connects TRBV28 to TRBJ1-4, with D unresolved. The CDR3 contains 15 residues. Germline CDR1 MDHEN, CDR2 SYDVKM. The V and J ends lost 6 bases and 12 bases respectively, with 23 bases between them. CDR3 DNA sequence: TGTGCCAGCAGCAGTGGCAGGATGGGTCCCCAGGAACTGTTTTTT. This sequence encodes CASSSGRMGPQELFF.

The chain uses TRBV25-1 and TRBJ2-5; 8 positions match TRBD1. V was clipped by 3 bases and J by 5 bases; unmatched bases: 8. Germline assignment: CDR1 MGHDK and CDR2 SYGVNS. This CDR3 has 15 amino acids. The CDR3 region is CASSDTRGLEETQYF. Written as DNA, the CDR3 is TGTGCCAGCAGTGACACCAGGGGGCTGGAGGAGACCCAGTACTTC.

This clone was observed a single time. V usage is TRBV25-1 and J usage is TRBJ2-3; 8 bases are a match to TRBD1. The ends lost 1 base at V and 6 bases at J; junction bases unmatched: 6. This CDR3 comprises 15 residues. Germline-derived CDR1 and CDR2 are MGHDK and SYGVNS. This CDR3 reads CASSELDRAYDTQYF. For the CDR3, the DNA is TGTGCCAGCAGTGAATTGGACAGGGCATACGATACGCAGTATTTT.

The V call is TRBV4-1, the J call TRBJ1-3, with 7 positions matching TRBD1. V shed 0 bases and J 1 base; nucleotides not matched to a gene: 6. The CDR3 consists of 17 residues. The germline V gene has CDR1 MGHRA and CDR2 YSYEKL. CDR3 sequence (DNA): TGCGCCAGCAGCCAAGATAGGGCGACAGGGTCTGGAAACACCATATATTTT. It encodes CASSQDRATGSGNTIYF.

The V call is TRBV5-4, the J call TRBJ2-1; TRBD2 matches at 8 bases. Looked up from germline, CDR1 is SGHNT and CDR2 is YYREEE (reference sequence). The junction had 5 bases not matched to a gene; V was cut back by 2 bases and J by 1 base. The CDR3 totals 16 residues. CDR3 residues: CASSLSLAGSYNEQFF. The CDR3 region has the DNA TGTGCCAGCAGCTTATCGCTAGCGGGTTCCTACAATGAGCAGTTCTTC.

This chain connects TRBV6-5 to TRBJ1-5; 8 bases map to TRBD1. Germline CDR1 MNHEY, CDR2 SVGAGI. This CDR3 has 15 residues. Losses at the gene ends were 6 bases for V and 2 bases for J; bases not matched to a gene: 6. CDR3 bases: TGTGCCAGCAGCCGACAGGGGACGGGCAATCAGCCCCAGCATTTT. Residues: CASSRQGTGNQPQHF.

The CDR3 nucleotides read TGTGCCAGCAGCTGGGGGCGACAGAAAAACTATGGCTACACCTTC. It encodes CASSWGRQKNYGYTF. The rearrangement links TRBV7-8 to TRBJ1-2, with D possibly matching TRBD1 (6 bases). V lost 4 bases and J 2 bases, leaving 14 bases between the germline ends. The CDR3 runs to 15 residues. The germline CDR1 and CDR2 sequences are SGHVS and FQNEAQ.

CDR3 loop: CASSPPQRGEQYF. CDR3 nucleotide sequence: TGTGCCAGCAGCCCCCCCCAAAGAGGCGAGCAGTACTTC. V is TRBV12-3 or TRBV12-4 and J is TRBJ2-7; D not certain. The CDR3 is 13 amino acids. V lost 6 bases, J lost 6 bases, and 15 bases lay in between.

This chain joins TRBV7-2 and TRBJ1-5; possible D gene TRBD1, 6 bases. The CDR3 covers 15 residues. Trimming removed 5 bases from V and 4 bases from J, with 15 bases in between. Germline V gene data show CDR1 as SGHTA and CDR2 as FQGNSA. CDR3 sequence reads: CASSPIGTINQPQHF. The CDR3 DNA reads TGTGCCAGCAGCCCTATAGGGACAATTAATCAGCCCCAGCATTTT. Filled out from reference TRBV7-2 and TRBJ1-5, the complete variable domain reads GAGVSQSPSNKVTEKGKDVELRCDPISGHTALYWYRQSLGQGLEFLIYFQGNSAPDKSGLPSDRFSAERTGGSVSTLTIQRTQQEDSAVYLCASSPIGTINQPQHFGDGTRLSIL.

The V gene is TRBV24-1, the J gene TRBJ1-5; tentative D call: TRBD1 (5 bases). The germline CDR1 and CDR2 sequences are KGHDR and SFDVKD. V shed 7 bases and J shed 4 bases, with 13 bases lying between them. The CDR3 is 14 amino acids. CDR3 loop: CATRTQGGNQPQHF. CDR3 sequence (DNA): TGTGCCACCAGGACCCAGGGAGGAAATCAGCCCCAGCATTTT.

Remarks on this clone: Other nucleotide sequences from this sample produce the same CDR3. The CDR3 reads CASSPGGNTEAFF. The DNA for the CDR3 is TGTGCCAGTAGTCCCGGAGGGAACACTGAAGCTTTCTTT. This sequence joins TRBV19 and TRBJ1-1; no reliable D call. This CDR3 is built from 13 residues. The germline gives CDR1 LNHDA, CDR2 SQIVND (reference sequence). V lost 5 bases to trimming and J lost 1 base, with 8 bases between them.

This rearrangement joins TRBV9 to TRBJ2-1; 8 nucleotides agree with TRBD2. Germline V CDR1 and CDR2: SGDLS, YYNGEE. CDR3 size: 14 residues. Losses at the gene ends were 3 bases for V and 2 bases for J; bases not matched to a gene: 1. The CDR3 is CASSEGLAYNEQFF. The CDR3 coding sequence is TGTGCCAGCAGCGAGGGACTAGCCTACAATGAGCAGTTCTTC.

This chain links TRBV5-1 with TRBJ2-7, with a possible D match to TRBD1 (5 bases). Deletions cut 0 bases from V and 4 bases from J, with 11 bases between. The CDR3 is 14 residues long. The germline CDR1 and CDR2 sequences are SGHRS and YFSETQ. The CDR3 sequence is CASSLALRQYEQYF. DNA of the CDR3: TGCGCCAGCAGCTTGGCCCTCAGACAGTACGAGCAGTACTTC.

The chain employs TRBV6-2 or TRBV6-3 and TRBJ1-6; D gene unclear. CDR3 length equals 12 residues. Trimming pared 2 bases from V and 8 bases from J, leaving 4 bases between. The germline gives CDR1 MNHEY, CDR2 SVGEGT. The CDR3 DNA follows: TGTGCCAGCAGTTACCCCGATTCACCCCTCCACTTT. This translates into CASSYPDSPLHF.

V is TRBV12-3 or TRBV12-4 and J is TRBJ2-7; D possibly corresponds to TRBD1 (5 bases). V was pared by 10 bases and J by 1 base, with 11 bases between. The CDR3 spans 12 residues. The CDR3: CATQGPSYEQYF. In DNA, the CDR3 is TGTGCCACCCAGGGCCCATCCTACGAGCAGTACTTC.

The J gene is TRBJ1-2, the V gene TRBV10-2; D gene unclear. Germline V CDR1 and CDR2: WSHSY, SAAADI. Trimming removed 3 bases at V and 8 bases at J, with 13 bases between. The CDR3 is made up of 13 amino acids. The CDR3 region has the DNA TGCGCCAGCAGTGAAGGGAGGACCGGGGGCTACACCTTC. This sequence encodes CASSEGRTGGYTF.

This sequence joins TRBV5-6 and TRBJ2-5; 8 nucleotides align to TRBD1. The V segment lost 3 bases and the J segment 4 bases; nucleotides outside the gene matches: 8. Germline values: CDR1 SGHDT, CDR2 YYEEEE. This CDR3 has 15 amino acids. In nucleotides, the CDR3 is TGTGCCAGCAGCTGGACAGGGACTGGAGTAGAGACCCAGTACTTC. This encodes CASSWTGTGVETQYF.

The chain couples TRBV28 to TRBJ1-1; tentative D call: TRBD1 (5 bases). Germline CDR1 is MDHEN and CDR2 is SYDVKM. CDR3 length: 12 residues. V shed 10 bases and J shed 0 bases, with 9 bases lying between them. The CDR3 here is CAIRGLNTEAFF. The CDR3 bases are TGTGCCATAAGGGGTTTGAACACTGAAGCTTTCTTT.